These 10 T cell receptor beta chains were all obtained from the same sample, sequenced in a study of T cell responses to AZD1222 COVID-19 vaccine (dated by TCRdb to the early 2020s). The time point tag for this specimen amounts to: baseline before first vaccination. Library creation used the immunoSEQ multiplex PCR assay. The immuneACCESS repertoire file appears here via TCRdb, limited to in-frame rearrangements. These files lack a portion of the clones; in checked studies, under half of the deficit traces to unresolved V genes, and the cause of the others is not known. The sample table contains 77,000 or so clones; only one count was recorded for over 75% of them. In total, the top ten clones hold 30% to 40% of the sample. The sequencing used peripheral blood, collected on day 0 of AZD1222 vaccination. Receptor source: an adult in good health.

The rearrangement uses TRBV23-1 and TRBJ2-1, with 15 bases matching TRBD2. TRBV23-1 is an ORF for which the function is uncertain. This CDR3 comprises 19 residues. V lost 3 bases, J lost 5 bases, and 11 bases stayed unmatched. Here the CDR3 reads CASSQAGLAGGSTHNEQFF. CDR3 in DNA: TGCGCCAGCAGTCAGGCGGGACTAGCGGGAGGTTCTACCCACAATGAGCAGTTCTTC.

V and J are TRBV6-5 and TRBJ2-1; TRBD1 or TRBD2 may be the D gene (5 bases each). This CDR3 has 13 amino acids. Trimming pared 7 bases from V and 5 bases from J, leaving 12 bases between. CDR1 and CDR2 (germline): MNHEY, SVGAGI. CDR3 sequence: CASTRDLNNEQFF. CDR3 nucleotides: TGTGCCAGCACCCGGGACCTTAACAATGAGCAGTTCTTC.

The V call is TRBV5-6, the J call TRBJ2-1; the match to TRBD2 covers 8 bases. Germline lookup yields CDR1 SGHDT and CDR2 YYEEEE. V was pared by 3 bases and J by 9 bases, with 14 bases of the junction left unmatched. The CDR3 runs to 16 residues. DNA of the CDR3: TGTGCCAGCAGCTCAAGGCTGTCGGGAGGGGGTTTTGAGCAGTTCTTC. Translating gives CASSSRLSGGGFEQFF.

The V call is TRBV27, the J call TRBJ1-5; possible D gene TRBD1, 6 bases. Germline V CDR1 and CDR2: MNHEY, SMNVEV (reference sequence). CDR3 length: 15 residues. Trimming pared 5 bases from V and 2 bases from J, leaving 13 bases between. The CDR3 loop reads CASSPPGHRNQPQHF. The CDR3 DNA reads TGTGCCAGCAGTCCTCCGGGACACCGCAATCAGCCCCAGCATTTT.

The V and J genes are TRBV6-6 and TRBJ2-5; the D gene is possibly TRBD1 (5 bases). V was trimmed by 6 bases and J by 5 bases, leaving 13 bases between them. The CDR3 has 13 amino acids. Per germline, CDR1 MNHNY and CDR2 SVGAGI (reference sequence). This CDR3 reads CASSLDSAETQYF. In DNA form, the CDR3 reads TGTGCCAGCAGCCTTGACAGTGCTGAGACCCAGTACTTC.

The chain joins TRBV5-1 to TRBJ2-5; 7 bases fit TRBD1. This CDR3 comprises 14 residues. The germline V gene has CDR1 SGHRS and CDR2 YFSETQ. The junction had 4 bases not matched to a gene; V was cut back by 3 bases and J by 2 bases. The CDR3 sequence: CASSSGTAQETQYF. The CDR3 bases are TGCGCCAGCAGCTCCGGGACAGCTCAAGAGACCCAGTACTTC. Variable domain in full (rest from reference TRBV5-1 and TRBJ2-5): KAGVTQTPRYLIKTRGQQVTLSCSPISGHRSVSWYQQTPGQGLQFLFEYFSETQRNKGNFPGRFSGRQFSNSRSEMNVSTLELGDSALYLCASSSGTAQETQYFGPGTRLLVL.

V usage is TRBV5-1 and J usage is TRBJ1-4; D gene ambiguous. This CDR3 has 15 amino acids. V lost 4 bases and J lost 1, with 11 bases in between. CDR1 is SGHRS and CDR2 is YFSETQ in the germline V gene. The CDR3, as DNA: TGCGCCAGCAGCCCTGGGTCCGAAACTAATGAAAAACTGTTTTTT. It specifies CASSPGSETNEKLFF.

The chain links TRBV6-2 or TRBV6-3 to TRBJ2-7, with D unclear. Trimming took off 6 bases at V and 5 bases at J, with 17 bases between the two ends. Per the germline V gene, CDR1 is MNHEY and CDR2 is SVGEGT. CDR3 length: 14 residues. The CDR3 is CASSRPLVTHEQYF. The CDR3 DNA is TGTGCCAGCAGCCGTCCCCTAGTGACACACGAGCAGTACTTC.

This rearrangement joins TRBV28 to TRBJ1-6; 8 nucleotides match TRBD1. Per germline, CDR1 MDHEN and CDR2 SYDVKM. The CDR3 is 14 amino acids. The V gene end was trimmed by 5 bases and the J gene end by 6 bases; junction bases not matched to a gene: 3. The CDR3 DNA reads TGTGCCAGCAGTAGACAGGGGTTTAATTCACCCCTCCACTTT. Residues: CASSRQGFNSPLHF.

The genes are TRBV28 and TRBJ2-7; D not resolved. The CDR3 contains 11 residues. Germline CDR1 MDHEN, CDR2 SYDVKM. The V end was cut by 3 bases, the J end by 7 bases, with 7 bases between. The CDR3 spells CASSFVQEQYF. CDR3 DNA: TGTGCCAGCAGTTTCGTCCAGGAGCAGTACTTC.